The TCR beta chain described here comes from a study of blood T cell repertoires in COVID-19. V dropped 1 base and J dropped 2 bases, with 6 bases sitting between them. Germline lookup yields CDR1 LNHNV and CDR2 YYDKDF (reference sequence). This CDR3 comprises 13 residues. TCRdb keeps only in-frame clones here, not all; method: immunoSEQ multiplex PCR. Among approximately 64,000 clones listed, about 88% were seen once. What was sequenced was peripheral blood. The chain has TRBV15 and TRBJ2-7; no reliable D call. The clonotype comes from a woman aged 60-75 years with COVID-19, enrolled during active disease. DNA of the CDR3: TGTGCCACCAGCAGAGGGAGCCCCTACGAGCAGTACTTC. As protein: CATSRGSPYEQYF.